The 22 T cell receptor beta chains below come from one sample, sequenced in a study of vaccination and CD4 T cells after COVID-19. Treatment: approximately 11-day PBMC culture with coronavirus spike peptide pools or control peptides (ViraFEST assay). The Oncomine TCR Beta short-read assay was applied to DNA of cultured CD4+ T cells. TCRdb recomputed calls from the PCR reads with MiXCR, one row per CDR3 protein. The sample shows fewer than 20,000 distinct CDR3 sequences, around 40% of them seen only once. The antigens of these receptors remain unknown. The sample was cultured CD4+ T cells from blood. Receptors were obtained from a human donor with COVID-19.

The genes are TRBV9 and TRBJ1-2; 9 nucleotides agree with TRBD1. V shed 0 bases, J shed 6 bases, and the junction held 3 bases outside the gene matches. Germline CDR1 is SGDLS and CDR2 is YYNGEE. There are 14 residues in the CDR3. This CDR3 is CASSVGDRVNGYTF. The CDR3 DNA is TGTGCCAGCAGCGTAGGGGACAGGGTAAATGGCTACACCTTC.

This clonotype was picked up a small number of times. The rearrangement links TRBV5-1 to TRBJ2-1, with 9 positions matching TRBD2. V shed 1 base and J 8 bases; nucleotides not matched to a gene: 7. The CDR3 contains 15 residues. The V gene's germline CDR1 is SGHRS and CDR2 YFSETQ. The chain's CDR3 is CASSLMRGGLDEQFF. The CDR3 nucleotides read TGCGCCAGCAGCTTGATGCGGGGGGGCCTCGATGAGCAGTTCTTC.

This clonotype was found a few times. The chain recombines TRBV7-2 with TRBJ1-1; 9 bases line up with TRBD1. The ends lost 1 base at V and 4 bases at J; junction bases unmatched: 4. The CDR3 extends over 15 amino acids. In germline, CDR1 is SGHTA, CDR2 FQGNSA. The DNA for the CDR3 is TGTGCCAGCAGCTTAGGGGACAGGGTTGGCACTGAAGCTTTCTTT. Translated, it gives CASSLGDRVGTEAFF. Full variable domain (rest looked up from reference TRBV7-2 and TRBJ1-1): GAGVSQSPSNKVTEKGKDVELRCDPISGHTALYWYRQSLGQGLEFLIYFQGNSAPDKSGLPSDRFSAERTGGSVSTLTIQRTQQEDSAVYLCASSLGDRVGTEAFFGQGTRLTVV.

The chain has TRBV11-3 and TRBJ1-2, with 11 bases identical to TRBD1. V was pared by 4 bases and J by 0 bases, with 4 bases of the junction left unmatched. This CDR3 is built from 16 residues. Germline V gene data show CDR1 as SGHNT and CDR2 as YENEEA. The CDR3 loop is CASSSTGQGANYGYTF. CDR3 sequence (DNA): TGTGCCAGCAGCTCGACGGGACAGGGGGCTAACTATGGCTACACCTTC.

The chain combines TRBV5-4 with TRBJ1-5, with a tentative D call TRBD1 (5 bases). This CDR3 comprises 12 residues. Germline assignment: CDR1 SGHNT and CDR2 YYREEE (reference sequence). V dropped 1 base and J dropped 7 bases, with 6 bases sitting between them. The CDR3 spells CASSLQGQPQHF. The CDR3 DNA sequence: TGTGCCAGCAGCTTGCAGGGACAGCCCCAGCATTTT.

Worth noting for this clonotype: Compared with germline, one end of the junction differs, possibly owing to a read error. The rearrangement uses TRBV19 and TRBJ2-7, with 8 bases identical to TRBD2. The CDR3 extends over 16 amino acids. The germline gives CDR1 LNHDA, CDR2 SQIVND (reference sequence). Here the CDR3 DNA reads TGTACCAGTAGTACCTCGGGGGGGTGGCAGATTTACGAGCAGTACTTC. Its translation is CTSSTSGGWQIYEQYF.

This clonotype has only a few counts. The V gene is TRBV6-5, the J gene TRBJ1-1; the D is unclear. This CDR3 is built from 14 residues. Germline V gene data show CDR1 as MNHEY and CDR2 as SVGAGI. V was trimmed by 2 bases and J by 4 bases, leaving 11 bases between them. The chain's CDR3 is CASSYGNVGTEAFF. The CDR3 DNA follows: TGTGCCAGCAGTTACGGTAATGTAGGCACTGAAGCTTTCTTT.

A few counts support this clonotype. CDR3 DNA: TGCAGTGCTAGTGCCCCGGGACAGGGCAACTATGGCTACACCTTC. Protein: CSASAPGQGNYGYTF. The chain links TRBV20-1 to TRBJ1-2; the match to TRBD1 covers 9 bases. V shed 3 bases, J shed 2 bases, and the junction held 7 bases outside the gene matches. The CDR3 is made up of 15 amino acids. Per the germline V gene, CDR1 is DFQATT and CDR2 is SNEGSKA (reference sequence).

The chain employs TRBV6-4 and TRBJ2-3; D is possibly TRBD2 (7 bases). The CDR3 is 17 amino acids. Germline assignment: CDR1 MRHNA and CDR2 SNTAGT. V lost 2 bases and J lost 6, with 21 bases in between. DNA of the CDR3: TGTGCCAGCAGTGACCCTAAGGGGGGGGGGCGTTGGGATACGCAGTATTTT. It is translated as CASSDPKGGGRWDTQYF.

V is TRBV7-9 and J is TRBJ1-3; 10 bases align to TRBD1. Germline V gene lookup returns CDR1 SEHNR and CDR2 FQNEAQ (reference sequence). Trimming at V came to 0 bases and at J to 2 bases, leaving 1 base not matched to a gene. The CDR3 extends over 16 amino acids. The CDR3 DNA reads TGTGCCAGCAGCTTAGCCGGGACAGGGGCTGGAAACACCATATATTTT. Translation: CASSLAGTGAGNTIYF.

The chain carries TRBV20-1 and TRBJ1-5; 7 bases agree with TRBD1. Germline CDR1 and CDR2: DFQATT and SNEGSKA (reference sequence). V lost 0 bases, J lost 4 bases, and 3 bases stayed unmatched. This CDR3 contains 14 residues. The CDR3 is CSARDNRGNQPQHF. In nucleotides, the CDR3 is TGCAGTGCTAGAGATAACAGGGGAAATCAGCCCCAGCATTTT.

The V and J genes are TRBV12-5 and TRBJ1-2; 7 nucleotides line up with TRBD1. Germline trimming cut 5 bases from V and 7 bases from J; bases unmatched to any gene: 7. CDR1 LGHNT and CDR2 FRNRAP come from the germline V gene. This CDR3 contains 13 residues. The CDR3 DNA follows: TGTGCTAGTGGTGCCGAGGGGGCAGCTGGCTACACCTTC. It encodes CASGAEGAAGYTF.

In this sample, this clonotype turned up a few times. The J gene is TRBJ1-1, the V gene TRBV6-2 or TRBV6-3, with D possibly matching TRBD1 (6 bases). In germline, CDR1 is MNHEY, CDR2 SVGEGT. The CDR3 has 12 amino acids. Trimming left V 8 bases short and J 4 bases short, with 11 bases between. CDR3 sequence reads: CASRMGATEAFF. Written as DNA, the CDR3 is TGTGCCAGCCGAATGGGGGCCACTGAAGCTTTCTTT.

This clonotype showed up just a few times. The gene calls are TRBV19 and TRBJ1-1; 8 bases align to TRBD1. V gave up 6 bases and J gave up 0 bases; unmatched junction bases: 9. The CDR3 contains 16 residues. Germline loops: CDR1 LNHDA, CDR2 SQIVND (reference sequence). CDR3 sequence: CASSKPTGVVNTEAFF. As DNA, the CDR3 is TGTGCCAGTAGCAAACCGACAGGGGTGGTGAACACTGAAGCTTTCTTT. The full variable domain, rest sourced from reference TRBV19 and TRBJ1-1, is DGGITQSPKYLFRKEGQNVTLSCEQNLNHDAMYWYRQDPGQGLRLIYYSQIVNDFQKGDIAEGYSVSREKKESFPLTVTSAQKNPTAFYLCASSKPTGVVNTEAFFGQGTRLTVV.

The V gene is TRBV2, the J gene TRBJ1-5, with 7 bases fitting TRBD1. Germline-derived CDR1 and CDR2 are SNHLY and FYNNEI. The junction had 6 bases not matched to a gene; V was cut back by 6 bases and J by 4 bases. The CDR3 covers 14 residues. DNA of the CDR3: TGTGCCAGCAGGATACAGGGGAGGAATCAGCCCCAGCATTTT. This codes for CASRIQGRNQPQHF.

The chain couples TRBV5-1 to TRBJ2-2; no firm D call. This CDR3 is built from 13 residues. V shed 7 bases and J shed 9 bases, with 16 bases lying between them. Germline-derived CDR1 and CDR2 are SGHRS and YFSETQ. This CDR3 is CASVTPSFRELFF. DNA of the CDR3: TGCGCCAGCGTGACGCCCTCGTTCAGGGAGCTGTTTTTT. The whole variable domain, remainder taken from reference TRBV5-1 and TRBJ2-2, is KAGVTQTPRYLIKTRGQQVTLSCSPISGHRSVSWYQQTPGQGLQFLFEYFSETQRNKGNFPGRFSGRQFSNSRSEMNVSTLELGDSALYLCASVTPSFRELFFGEGSRLTVL.

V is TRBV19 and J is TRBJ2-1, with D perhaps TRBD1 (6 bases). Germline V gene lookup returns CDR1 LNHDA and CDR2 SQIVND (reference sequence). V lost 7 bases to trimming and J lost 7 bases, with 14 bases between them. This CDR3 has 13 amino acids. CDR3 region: CASIDRPQNEQFF. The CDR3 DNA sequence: TGTGCCAGTATTGACAGGCCTCAGAATGAGCAGTTCTTC.

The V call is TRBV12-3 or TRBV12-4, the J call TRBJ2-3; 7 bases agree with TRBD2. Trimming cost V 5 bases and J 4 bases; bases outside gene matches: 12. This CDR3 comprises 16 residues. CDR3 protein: CASSRSGPLFADTQYF. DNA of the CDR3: TGTGCCAGCAGTCGTAGCGGGCCCCTTTTCGCAGATACGCAGTATTTT.

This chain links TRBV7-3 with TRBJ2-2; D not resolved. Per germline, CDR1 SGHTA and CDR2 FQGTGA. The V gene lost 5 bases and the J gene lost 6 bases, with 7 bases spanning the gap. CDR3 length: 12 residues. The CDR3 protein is CASSPSAGELFF. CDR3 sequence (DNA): TGTGCCAGCAGCCCCTCAGCCGGGGAGCTGTTTTTT.

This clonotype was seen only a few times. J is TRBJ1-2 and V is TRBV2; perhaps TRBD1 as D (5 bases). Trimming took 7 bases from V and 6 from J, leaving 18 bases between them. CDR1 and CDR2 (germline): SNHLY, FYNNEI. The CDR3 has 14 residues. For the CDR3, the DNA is TGTGCCAGCACCGGGGTCCGCAGGGAGCATGGCTACACCTTC. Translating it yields CASTGVRREHGYTF.

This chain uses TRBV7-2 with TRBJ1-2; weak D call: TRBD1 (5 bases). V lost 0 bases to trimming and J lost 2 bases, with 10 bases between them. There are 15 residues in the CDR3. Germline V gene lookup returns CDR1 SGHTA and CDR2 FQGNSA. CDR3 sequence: CASSLAGDANYGYTF. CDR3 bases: TGTGCCAGCAGCTTAGCGGGGGATGCGAACTATGGCTACACCTTC.

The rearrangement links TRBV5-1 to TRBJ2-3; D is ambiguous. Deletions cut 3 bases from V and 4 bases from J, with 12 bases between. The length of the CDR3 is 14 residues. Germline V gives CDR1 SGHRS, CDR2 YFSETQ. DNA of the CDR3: TGCGCCAGCAGCTCGGGCGTGGCGCCAGATACGCAGTATTTT. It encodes CASSSGVAPDTQYF.